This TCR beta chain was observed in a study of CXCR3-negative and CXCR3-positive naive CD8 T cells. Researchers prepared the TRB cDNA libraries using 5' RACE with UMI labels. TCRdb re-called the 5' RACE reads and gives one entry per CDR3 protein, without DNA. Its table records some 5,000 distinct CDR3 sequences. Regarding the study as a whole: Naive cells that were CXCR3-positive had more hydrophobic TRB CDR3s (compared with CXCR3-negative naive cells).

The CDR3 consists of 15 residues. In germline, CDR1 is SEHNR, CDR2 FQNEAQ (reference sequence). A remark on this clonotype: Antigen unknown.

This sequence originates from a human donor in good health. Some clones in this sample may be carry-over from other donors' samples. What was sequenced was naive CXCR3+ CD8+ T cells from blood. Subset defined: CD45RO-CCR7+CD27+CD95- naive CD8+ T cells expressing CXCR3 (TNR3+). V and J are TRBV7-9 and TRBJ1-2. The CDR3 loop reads CARGPFRENNYGYTF.